This T cell receptor (beta chain) derives from a study of human T cells and chemical hapten exposure. Attachment of unique molecular identifiers to individual cDNA molecules was performed in the library. Authors' data handling: Sample TCR totals centred on a median of approximately 96,000, ranging 23,224 to 690,600. Each CDR3 protein is one row after TCRdb ran MiXCR on the RACE reads. TCRdb's processing, not the study's, gives the V and J calls here. The sample lists 150,000 to 200,000 distinct CDR3 sequences, more than 25% occurring once. Documented time point: pre-sensitization, week 0. The treatment here: therapeutic diphenylcyclopropenone sensitization with weekly scalp DPC. Findings and caveats of the study: Each of the donors had alopecia, so their immune responses may not resemble those of healthy people. Clustering by CDR3 similarity yielded significantly more large clusters from expanded TCRs than controls.

This clonotype appeared once. Antigen: not known. The source was whole blood, collected in connection with sensitization to the hapten diphenylcyclopropenone (DPC). The TCR originated in a woman in her twenties or thirties with alopecia areata. Some clones in this sample may be carry-over from other donors' samples.

The CDR3 loop is CSARDGAGNYEQYF. CDR3 nucleotide sequence: TGCAGTGCTAGAGACGGGGCGGGGAACTACGAGCAGTACTTC. J is TRBJ2-7 and V is TRBV20-1; D might be TRBD2 (6 bases). V lost 0 bases, J lost 3 bases, and 12 bases lay in between. Germline V gene sequence: CDR1 DFQATT, CDR2 SNEGSKA (reference sequence). CDR3 length: 14 amino acids.